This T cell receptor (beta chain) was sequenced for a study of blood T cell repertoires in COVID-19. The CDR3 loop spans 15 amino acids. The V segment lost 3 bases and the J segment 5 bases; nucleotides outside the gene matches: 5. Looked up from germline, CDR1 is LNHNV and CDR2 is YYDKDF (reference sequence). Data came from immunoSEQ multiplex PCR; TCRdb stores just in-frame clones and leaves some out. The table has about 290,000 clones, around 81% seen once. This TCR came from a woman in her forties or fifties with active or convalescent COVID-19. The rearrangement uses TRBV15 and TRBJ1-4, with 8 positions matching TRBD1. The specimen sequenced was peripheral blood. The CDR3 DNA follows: TGTGCCACCAGCAGGGGGACAGGAGAGAATGAAAAACTGTTTTTT. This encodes CATSRGTGENEKLFF.